This TCR beta chain was sequenced during a study of cytomegalovirus exposure and HLA in healthy donors. The study's findings and limits: Some 150 TCR beta chains were listed as cytomegalovirus-associated. In vitro work confirmed that a few CMV-associated chains recognize CMV antigens.

Germline-derived CDR1 and CDR2 are SGHAT and FQNNGV. Trimming left V 2 bases short and J 5 bases short, with 4 bases between. CDR3 length: 11 residues. Profiling relied on immunoSEQ multiplex PCR, and the TCRdb table lists in-frame clones only, not all of them. The sample lists some 140,000 clones, approximately 80% occurring once. Notes on this clone: Its antigen is not identified.

This sequence originates from a young man in good health and CMV-seropositive. The rearrangement uses TRBV11-2 and TRBJ2-7; D remains unclear. Sequenced sample: PBMCs. The CDR3 sequence: CASSLTDEQYF. CDR3 DNA: TGTGCCAGCAGCTTAACTGACGAGCAGTACTTC.